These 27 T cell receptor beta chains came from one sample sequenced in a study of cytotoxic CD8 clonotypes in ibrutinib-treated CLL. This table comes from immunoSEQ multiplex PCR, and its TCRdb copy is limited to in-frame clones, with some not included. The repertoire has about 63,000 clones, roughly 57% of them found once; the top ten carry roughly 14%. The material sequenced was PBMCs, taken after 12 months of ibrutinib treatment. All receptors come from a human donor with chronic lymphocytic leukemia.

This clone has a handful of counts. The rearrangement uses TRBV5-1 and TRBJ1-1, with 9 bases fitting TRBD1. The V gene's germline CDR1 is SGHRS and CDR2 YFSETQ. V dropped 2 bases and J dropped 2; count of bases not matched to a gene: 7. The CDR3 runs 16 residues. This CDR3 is CASSFRTGELNTEAFF. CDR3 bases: TGCGCCAGCAGCTTCAGGACAGGGGAACTCAACACTGAAGCTTTCTTT. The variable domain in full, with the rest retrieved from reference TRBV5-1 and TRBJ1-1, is KAGVTQTPRYLIKTRGQQVTLSCSPISGHRSVSWYQQTPGQGLQFLFEYFSETQRNKGNFPGRFSGRQFSNSRSEMNVSTLELGDSALYLCASSFRTGELNTEAFFGQGTRLTVV.

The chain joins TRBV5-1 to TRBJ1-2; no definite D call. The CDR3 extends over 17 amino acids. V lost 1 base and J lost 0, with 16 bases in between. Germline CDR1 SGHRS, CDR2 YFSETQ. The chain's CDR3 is CASSLRQDRAANYGYTF. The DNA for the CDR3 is TGCGCCAGCAGCTTGAGGCAGGACCGGGCAGCTAACTATGGCTACACCTTC.

Written as DNA, the CDR3 is TGTGCCAGCAGTCACAACCTGAACACTGAAGCTTTCTTT. Its translation is CASSHNLNTEAFF. The V and J genes are TRBV28 and TRBJ1-1, with D unclear. Germline V gives CDR1 MDHEN, CDR2 SYDVKM. This CDR3 region has 13 residues. V was cut by 5 bases and J by 0 bases, with 7 bases left in between.

CDR3 nucleotides: TGCGCCAGCAGGGGGAGCTCCTACAATGAGCAGTTCTTC. Translating gives CASRGSSYNEQFF. The chain carries TRBV10-2 and TRBJ2-1, with a tentative D call TRBD2 (5 bases). The CDR3 consists of 13 residues. CDR1 is WSHSY, CDR2 SAAADI, per germline. Trimming stripped 6 bases from V and 0 bases from J, with 6 bases between.

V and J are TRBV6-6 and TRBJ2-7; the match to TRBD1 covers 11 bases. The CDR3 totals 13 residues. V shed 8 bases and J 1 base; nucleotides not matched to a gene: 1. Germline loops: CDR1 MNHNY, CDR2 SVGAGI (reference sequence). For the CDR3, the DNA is TGTGCCAGCGGGACAGGGGGTTCCTACGAGCAGTACGTC. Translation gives CASGTGGSYEQYV.

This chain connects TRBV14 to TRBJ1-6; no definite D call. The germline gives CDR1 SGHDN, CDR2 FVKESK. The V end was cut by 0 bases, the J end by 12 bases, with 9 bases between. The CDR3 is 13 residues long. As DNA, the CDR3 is TGTGCCAGCAGCCAAGATCTTTCAGGACCCCTCCACTTT. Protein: CASSQDLSGPLHF.

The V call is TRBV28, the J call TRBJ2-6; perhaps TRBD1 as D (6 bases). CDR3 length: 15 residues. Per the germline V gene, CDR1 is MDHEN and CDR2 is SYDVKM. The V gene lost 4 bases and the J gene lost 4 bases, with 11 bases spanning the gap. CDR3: CASSSTGSGANVLTF. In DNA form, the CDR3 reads TGTGCCAGCAGTTCTACAGGGAGCGGGGCCAACGTCCTGACTTTC.

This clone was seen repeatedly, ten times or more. The CDR3 is CASHSAFSGNTIYF. Written as DNA, the CDR3 is TGTGCCAGCCACAGCGCTTTCTCTGGAAACACCATATATTTT. This chain links TRBV6-5 with TRBJ1-3; D gene uncertain. Germline V gene data show CDR1 as MNHEY and CDR2 as SVGAGI. Between the trimmed V and J ends, which lost 8 bases and 0 bases, there was a span of 11 bases. The CDR3 consists of 14 residues.

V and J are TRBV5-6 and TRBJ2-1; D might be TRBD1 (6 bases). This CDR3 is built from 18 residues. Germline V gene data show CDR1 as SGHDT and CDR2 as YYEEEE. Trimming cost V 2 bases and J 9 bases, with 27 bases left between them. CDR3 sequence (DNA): TGTGCCAGCAGCTTCGGACCCACCCGGGTAACAGGGCGGACTGAGCAGTTCTTC. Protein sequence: CASSFGPTRVTGRTEQFF.

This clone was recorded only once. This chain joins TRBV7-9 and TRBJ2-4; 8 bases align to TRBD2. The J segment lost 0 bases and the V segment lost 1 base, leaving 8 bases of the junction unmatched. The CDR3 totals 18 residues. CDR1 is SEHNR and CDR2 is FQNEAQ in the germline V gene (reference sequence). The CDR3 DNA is TGTGCCAGCAGCTTAGAGCCAGCGGGGGTAGGAGCCAAAAACATTCAGTACTTC. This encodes CASSLEPAGVGAKNIQYF.

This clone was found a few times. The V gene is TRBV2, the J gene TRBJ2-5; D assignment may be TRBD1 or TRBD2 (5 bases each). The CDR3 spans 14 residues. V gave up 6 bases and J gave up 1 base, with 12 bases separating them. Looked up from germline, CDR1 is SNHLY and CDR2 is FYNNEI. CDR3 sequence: CASSDTGLQETQYF. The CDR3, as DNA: TGTGCCAGCAGCGATACAGGACTCCAAGAGACCCAGTACTTC. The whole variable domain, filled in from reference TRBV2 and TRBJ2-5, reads EPEVTQTPSHQVTQMGQEVILRCVPISNHLYFYWYRQILGQKVEFLVSFYNNEISEKSEIFDDQFSVERPDGSNFTLKIRSTKLEDSAMYFCASSDTGLQETQYFGPGTRLLVL.

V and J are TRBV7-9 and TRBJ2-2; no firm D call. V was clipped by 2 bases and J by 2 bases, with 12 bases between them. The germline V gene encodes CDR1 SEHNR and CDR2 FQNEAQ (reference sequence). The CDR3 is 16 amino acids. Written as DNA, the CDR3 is TGTGCCAGCAGCTTATACGTCTCGGTAAACACCGGGGAGCTGTTTTTT. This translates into CASSLYVSVNTGELFF.

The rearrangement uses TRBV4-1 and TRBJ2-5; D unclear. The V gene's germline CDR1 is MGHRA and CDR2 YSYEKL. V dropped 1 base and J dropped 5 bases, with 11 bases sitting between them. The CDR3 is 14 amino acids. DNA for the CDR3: TGCGCCAGCAGCCAAGTCGCCATTATGGAGACCCAGTACTTC. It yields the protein CASSQVAIMETQYF.

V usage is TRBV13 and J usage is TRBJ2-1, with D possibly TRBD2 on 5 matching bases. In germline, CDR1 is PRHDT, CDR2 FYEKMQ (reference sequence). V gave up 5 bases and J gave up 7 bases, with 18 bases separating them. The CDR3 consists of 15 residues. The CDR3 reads CASSETPAGLNEQFF. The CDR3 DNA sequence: TGTGCCAGCAGCGAGACCCCGGCGGGTTTGAATGAGCAGTTCTTC.

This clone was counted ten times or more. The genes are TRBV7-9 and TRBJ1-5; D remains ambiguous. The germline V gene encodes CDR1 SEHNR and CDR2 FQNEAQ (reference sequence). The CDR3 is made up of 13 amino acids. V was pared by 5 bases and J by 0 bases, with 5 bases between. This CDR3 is CASSPHSNQPQHF. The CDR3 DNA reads TGTGCCAGCAGCCCCCATAGCAATCAGCCCCAGCATTTT. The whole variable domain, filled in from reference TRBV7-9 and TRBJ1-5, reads DTGVSQNPRHKITKRGQNVTFRCDPISEHNRLYWYRQTLGQGPEFLTYFQNEAQLEKSRLLSDRFSAERPKGSFSTLEIQRTEQGDSAMYLCASSPHSNQPQHFGDGTRLSIL.

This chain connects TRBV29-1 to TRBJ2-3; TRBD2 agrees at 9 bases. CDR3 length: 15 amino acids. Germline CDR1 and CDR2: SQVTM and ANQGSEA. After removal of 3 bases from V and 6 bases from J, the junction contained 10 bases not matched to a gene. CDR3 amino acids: CSVDIGTSLGDTQYF. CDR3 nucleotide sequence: TGCAGCGTTGATATAGGGACTAGCCTCGGGGATACGCAGTATTTT.

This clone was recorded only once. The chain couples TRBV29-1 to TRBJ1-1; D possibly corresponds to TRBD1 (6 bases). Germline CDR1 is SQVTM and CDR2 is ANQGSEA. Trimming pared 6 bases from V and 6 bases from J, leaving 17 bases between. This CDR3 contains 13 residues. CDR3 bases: TGCAGCGTATCGGGGGGCGGGTTGCCTGAAGCTTTCTTT. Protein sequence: CSVSGGGLPEAFF. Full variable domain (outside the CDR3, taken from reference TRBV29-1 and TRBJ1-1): SAVISQKPSRDICQRGTSLTIQCQVDSQVTMMFWYRQQPGQSLTLIATANQGSEATYESGFVIDKFPISRPNLTFSTLTVSNMSPEDSSIYLCSVSGGGLPEAFFGQGTRLTVV.

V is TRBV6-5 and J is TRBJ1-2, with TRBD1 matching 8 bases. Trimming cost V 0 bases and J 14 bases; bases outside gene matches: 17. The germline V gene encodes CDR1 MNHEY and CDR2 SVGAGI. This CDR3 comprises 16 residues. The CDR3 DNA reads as TGTGCCAGCAGTTACTCCTACGCCAGGACAGGGAGGGATTATACCTTC. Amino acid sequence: CASSYSYARTGRDYTF.

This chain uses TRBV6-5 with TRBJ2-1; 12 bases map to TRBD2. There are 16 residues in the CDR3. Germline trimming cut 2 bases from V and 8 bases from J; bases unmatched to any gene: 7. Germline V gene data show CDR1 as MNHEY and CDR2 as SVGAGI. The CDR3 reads CASSYETSGSVDEQFF. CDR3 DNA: TGTGCCAGCAGTTACGAGACTAGCGGGAGTGTCGATGAGCAGTTCTTC.

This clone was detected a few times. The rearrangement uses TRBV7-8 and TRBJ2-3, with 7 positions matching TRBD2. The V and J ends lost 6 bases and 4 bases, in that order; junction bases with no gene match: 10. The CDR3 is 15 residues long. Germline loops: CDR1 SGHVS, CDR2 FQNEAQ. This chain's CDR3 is CASRSPRTSADTQYF. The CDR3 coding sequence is TGTGCCAGCAGGTCCCCCCGGACTAGTGCAGATACGCAGTATTTT. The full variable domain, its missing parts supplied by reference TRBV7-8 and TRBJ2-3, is GAGVSQSPRYKVAKRGQDVALRCDPISGHVSLFWYQQALGQGPEFLTYFQNEAQLDKSGLPSDRFFAERPEGSVSTLKIQRTQQEDSAVYLCASRSPRTSADTQYFGPGTRLTVL.

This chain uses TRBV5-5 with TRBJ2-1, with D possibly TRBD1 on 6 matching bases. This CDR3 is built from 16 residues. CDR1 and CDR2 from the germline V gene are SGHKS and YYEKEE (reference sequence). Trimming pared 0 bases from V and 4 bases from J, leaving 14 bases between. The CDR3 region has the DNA TGTGCCAGCAGCTTGGGTAGCAGGGGTTGGTACAATGAGCAGTTCTTC. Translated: CASSLGSRGWYNEQFF.

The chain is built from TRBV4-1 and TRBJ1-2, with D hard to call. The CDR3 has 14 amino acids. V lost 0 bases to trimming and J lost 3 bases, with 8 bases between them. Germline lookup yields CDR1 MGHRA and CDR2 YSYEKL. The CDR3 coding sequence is TGCGCCAGCAGCCAAGATGGGAGGGACTATGGCTACACCTTC. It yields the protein CASSQDGRDYGYTF.

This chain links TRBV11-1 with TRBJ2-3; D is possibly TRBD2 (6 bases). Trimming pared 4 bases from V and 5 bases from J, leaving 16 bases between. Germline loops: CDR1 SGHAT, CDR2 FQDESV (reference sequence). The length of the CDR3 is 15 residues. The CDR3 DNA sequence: TGTGCCAGCAGCTCAGCTTCTCAGGGAGGAGATACGCAGTATTTT. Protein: CASSSASQGGDTQYF.

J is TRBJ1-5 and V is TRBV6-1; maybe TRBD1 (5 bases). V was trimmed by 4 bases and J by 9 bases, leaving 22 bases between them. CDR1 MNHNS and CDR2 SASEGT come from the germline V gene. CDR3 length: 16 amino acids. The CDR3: CASSVSSGLTIGPQHF. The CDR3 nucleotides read TGTGCCAGCAGTGTATCGTCGGGACTCACAATTGGGCCCCAGCATTTT.

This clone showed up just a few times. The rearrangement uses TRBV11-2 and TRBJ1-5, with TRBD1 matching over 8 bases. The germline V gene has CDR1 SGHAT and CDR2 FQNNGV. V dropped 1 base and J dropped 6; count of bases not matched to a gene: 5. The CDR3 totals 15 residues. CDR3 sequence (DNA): TGTGCCAGCAGCTTAGCATCAGGGGGCGGTCAGCCCCAGCATTTT. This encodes CASSLASGGGQPQHF. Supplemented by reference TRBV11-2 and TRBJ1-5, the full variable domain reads EAGVAQSPRYKIIEKRQSVAFWCNPISGHATLYWYQQILGQGPKLLIQFQNNGVVDDSQLPKDRFSAERLKGVDSTLKIQPAKLEDSAVYLCASSLASGGGQPQHFGDGTRLSIL.

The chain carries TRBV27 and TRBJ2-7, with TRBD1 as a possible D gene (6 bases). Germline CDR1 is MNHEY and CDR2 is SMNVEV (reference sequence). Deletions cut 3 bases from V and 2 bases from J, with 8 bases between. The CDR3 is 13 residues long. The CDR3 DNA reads TGTGCCAGCAGTTTGCGGACAGCCTACGAGCAGTACTTC. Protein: CASSLRTAYEQYF.

CDR3 region: CASSERTGSGNTIYF. The CDR3 nucleotides are TGCGCCAGCAGTGAGAGGACAGGGTCTGGAAACACCATATATTTT. The chain couples TRBV10-2 to TRBJ1-3; 8 positions match TRBD1. V lost 2 bases and J lost 1; bases outside the gene matches: 1. There are 15 residues in the CDR3. Germline V gene sequence: CDR1 WSHSY, CDR2 SAAADI.